This record concerns one T cell receptor beta chain sequence. Its antigen specificity is not known. It has no much larger one-base neighbor in the sample; base qualities were not kept. This entry is derived from a study of blood T cell repertoires in COVID-19 (TCRdb year 2020). Context from the whole study: Samples covering the acute and convalescent phases of COVID-19 were provided by collaborators in the United States, Italy and Spain. The material from the prospective study consisted of cDNA or gDNA derived from T cells, B-cell-depleted T cells, or PBMCs. Deeply sampled blood TCRbeta repertoires from subjects exposed to, actively infected with, or recovered from COVID-19 were included in the dataset. The repertoires were released in a freely available public database intended as a resource for research on the immune response to SARS-CoV-2. The samples were drawn from the first 160 participants of the ongoing ImmuneRACE study and from 950 to 1,500 subjects provided by 6 global collaborators. Sample metadata almost always included a de-identified subject ID, COVID-19 status, age in years and sex. Where available, HLA class I and class II types were taken from metadata supplied by the sample provider and were not determined by assay-based typing.

Whole blood was collected in K2EDTA tubes by collaborating institutions according to the institutions' own protocols. For TCRbeta analysis, collaborators shipped samples in one of three forms: frozen whole blood, isolated PBMCs, or DNA extracted from either of those sample types. The CDR3 goes from the cysteine to the phenylalanine over 13 residues. CDR3 DNA only is kept here, 39 bases in frame from base 1. Deletion took 4 bases off V and 2 bases off J, with a span of 9 bases between the germline ends. CDR1 and CDR2 (SGHDT, YYEEEE) derive from the germline V gene. The investigation overall reported the following: The quantity of clinical and demographic metadata differed by source and by participant and was supplied without curation.

TCRbeta CDR3 regions were amplified from genomic DNA using the immunoSEQ Assay, a bias-controlled multiplex PCR. Concerning the study's data processing: The number of nucleated cells in each sample was estimated from the amplification of reference gene primers within the assay. To quantify the absolute abundance of each unique TCRbeta CDR3 rearrangement, sequence reads were collapsed and filtered. Productive Simpson clonality was computed per sample as the square root of Simpson's diversity index over productive rearrangements. TCRdb took over this immuneACCESS table, retaining in-frame rearrangements with V and J assigned. Such tables are incomplete; in checked studies, under half of the missing clones stem from an unresolved V gene, and the remainder is unexplained. The DNA was the basis for D and trimming; V, J and clone size are from that table. The sample includes 90,000 to 150,000 clones, with about 86% observed a single time. The ten largest clones take up roughly 2.1% of the sample.

The chain is made from TRBV5-6 and TRBJ1-2; the D gene assignment is ambiguous. The TCR comes from a woman aged 50 to 60 with acute or convalescent COVID-19. Sequencing was carried out using peripheral blood. CDR3 reads: CASSGVQNYGYTF. DNA sequence: TGTGCCAGCAGCGGAGTGCAGAACTATGGCTACACCTTC.